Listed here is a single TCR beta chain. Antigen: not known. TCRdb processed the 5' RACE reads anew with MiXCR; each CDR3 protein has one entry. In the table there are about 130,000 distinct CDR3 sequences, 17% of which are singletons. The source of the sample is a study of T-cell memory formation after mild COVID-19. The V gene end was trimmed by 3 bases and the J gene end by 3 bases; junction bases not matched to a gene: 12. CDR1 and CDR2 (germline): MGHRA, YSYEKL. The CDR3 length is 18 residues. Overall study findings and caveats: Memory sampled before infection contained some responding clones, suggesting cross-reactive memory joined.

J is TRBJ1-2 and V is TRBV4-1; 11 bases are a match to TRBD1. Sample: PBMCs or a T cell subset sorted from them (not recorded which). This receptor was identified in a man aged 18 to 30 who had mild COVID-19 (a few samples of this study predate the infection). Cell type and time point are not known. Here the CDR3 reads CASSHGRLRDRGDYGYTF. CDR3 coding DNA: TGCGCCAGCAGCCATGGGCGACTTCGGGACAGGGGGGACTATGGCTACACCTTC.